This entry lists 15 T cell receptor beta chains sequenced from one sample in a study of shared T cell receptors in the human thymus. Measured with immunoSEQ multiplex PCR; TCRdb has only the in-frame clones, and not every one. Among hundreds of thousands of clones, roughly 88% were seen once, and the ten largest hold over 0.008%. The same data also contributed to another study, on human thymus T cells.

The material sequenced was thymocytes. These receptor sequences come from a boy younger than two with a congenital heart defect.

Concerning this clone: The junction departs from germline at one end; a sequencing error may be responsible. This rearrangement joins TRBV7-7 to TRBJ2-7, with 9 positions matching TRBD1. This CDR3 contains 15 residues. Germline V gene data show CDR1 as SSHAT and CDR2 as FNYEAQ (reference sequence). This CDR3 is CASSPGTGPPYEQYF. CDR3 DNA: TGTGCTAGCAGCCCCGGGACAGGGCCCCCCTACGAGCAGTACTTC.

The chain employs TRBV5-4 and TRBJ2-1, with D possibly being TRBD2 (6 bases). CDR1 is SGHNT and CDR2 is YYREEE in the germline V gene (reference sequence). The ends were cut back, 3 bases at V and 8 bases at J, with 18 bases in the middle. The CDR3 runs 15 residues. CDR3 in DNA: TGTGCCAGCAGCTCCCCGGACTACGACCCCGATGAGCAGTTCTTC. It encodes CASSSPDYDPDEQFF.

The rearrangement joins TRBV7-2 to TRBJ2-3, with TRBD2 matching over 10 bases. V dropped 0 bases and J dropped 4; count of bases not matched to a gene: 7. The germline V gene encodes CDR1 SGHTA and CDR2 FQGNSA. This CDR3 has 17 amino acids. In DNA, the CDR3 is TGTGCCAGCAGCTTAGCGTTACTAGCGGGACGGTCAGATACGCAGTATTTT. Amino acid sequence: CASSLALLAGRSDTQYF.

This clone was observed a single time. This chain uses TRBV10-3 with TRBJ2-7, with 8 bases matching TRBD1. The V and J ends lost 0 bases and 3 bases, in that order; junction bases with no gene match: 4. Germline CDR1 is ENHRY and CDR2 is SYGVKD. The CDR3 consists of 15 residues. CDR3 protein: CAISESGGQGYEQYF. The CDR3 nucleotides read TGTGCCATCAGTGAGTCAGGTGGACAGGGCTACGAGCAGTACTTC.

J is TRBJ2-7 and V is TRBV7-2; 9 nucleotides line up with TRBD2. Per the germline V gene, CDR1 is SGHTA and CDR2 is FQGNSA. The CDR3 has 15 amino acids. The J segment lost 4 bases and the V segment lost 4 bases, leaving 8 bases of the junction unmatched. CDR3 region: CASSCGLAREYEQYF. The DNA for the CDR3 is TGTGCCAGCAGCTGCGGACTAGCGAGGGAGTACGAGCAGTACTTC.

The chain uses TRBV4-3 and TRBJ2-6, with TRBD1 identical over 10 bases. This CDR3 spans 20 amino acids. CDR1 LGHNA and CDR2 YSLEER come from the germline V gene. Germline trimming cut 7 bases from V and 1 base from J; bases unmatched to any gene: 16. This CDR3 is CASTQRPTGGGLSGANVLTF. The CDR3 nucleotides read TGCGCCAGCACCCAGAGACCGACAGGGGGCGGTTTATCTGGGGCCAACGTCCTGACTTTC.

This chain uses TRBV9 with TRBJ2-1; TRBD2 aligns across 9 bases. V gave up 0 bases and J gave up 1 base; unmatched junction bases: 11. Germline CDR1 is SGDLS and CDR2 is YYNGEE. The CDR3 spans 19 residues. The CDR3 reads CASSVATSGRGGSYNEQFF. For the CDR3, the DNA is TGTGCCAGCAGCGTAGCAACTAGCGGGCGGGGGGGGTCCTACAATGAGCAGTTCTTC. Together with reference TRBV9 and TRBJ2-1, the CDR3 gives the full variable domain: DSGVTQTPKHLITATGQRVTLRCSPRSGDLSVYWYQQSLDQGLQFLIQYYNGEERAKGNILERFSAQQFPDLHSELNLSSLELGDSALYFCASSVATSGRGGSYNEQFFGPGTRLTVL.

The chain is built from TRBV6-1 and TRBJ2-3, with 11 bases identical to TRBD2. Germline CDR1 is MNHNS and CDR2 is SASEGT. The V segment lost 2 bases and the J segment 0 bases; nucleotides outside the gene matches: 16. The CDR3 has 21 amino acids. Here the CDR3 DNA reads TGTGCCAGCAGTGAATTAGGTGGTCTAGCGGGAGGCACCCCTAGCACAGATACGCAGTATTTT. It yields the protein CASSELGGLAGGTPSTDTQYF.

V usage is TRBV4-2 and J usage is TRBJ2-3, with TRBD2 identical over 7 bases. The germline CDR1 and CDR2 sequences are LGHNA and YNFKEQ. The CDR3 spans 16 residues. Trimming at V came to 4 bases and at J to 3 bases, leaving 10 bases not matched to a gene. The CDR3 loop reads CASSPAGTIRTDTQYF. As DNA, the CDR3 is TGTGCCAGCAGCCCCGCCGGGACTATAAGGACAGATACGCAGTATTTT.

V gene TRBV7-6 combines with J gene TRBJ1-4, with TRBD1 matching 7 bases. The junction had 9 bases not matched to a gene; V was cut back by 0 bases and J by 8 bases. CDR1 is SGHVS and CDR2 is FNYEAQ in the germline V gene. The CDR3 extends over 16 amino acids. This CDR3 is CASSLAVGEGAEKLFF. CDR3 DNA: TGTGCCAGCAGCTTAGCGGTAGGCGAGGGGGCGGAAAAACTGTTTTTT.

Note on this clone: One end of the junction is discordant with germline, which a read error may explain. The chain carries TRBV29-1 and TRBJ2-1, with 9 positions matching TRBD2. Looked up from germline, CDR1 is SQVTM and CDR2 is ANQGSEA. The CDR3 extends over 15 amino acids. The CDR3, as DNA: TGCAGCATTGAACCCCGCGGGAGGGCCATCGATGAGCAGTTCTTC. It specifies CSIEPRGRAIDEQFF.

This clone was found once. This chain uses TRBV10-3 with TRBJ1-1; no firm D call. The CDR3 totals 15 residues. Trimming removed 2 bases at V and 5 bases at J, with 15 bases between. The germline V gene has CDR1 ENHRY and CDR2 SYGVKD. Here the CDR3 DNA reads TGTGCCATCAGTGAGCCGGGGAATAAGGTAACTGAAGCTTTCTTT. This gives the protein CAISEPGNKVTEAFF.

The chain links TRBV7-9 to TRBJ1-1, with D tentatively TRBD1 (5 bases). The ends were cut back, 6 bases at V and 3 bases at J, with 14 bases in the middle. The CDR3 sequence is 14 residues long. Germline CDR1 and CDR2: SEHNR and FQNEAQ (reference sequence). The CDR3 spells CASSGPGGDTEAFF. CDR3 coding DNA: TGTGCCAGCAGTGGCCCGGGAGGGGACACTGAAGCTTTCTTT.

The CDR3 loop is CASSQDRQNEKLFF. Here the CDR3 DNA reads TGTGCCAGCAGCCAGGACAGACAGAATGAAAAACTGTTTTTT. The genes are TRBV27 and TRBJ1-4; a weak D match, TRBD1 (6 bases). V was clipped by 6 bases and J by 5 bases, with 13 bases between them. The length of the CDR3 is 14 residues. From germline, CDR1 is MNHEY and CDR2 SMNVEV (reference sequence).

V and J are TRBV5-5 and TRBJ2-7, with TRBD2 matching over 7 bases. The V and J ends lost 0 bases and 5 bases, in that order; junction bases with no gene match: 5. Germline V gene data show CDR1 as SGHKS and CDR2 as YYEKEE (reference sequence). The CDR3 runs to 14 residues. CDR3 loop: CASSLEAGANEQYF. DNA for the CDR3: TGTGCCAGCAGCTTGGAGGCGGGAGCTAACGAGCAGTACTTC. Full variable domain (rest looked up from reference TRBV5-5 and TRBJ2-7): DAGVTQSPTHLIKTRGQQVTLRCSPISGHKSVSWYQQVLGQGPQFIFQYYEKEERGRGNFPDRFSARQFPNYSSELNVNALLLGDSALYLCASSLEAGANEQYFGPGTRLTVT.